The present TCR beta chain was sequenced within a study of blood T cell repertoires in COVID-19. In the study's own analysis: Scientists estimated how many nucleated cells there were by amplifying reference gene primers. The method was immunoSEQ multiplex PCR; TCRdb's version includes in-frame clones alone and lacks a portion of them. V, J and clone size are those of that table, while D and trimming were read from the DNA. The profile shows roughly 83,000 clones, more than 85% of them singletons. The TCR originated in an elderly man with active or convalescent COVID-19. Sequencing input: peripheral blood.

CDR3 sequence reads: CASSLATGGEQFF. The CDR3 DNA is TGTGCCAGCAGCTTGGCTACAGGGGGCGAGCAGTTCTTC. J is TRBJ2-1 and V is TRBV5-6; TRBD1 matches at 9 bases. The CDR3 consists of 13 residues. Germline CDR1 reads SGHDT; CDR2 reads YYEEEE. The V gene end was trimmed by 0 bases and the J gene end by 10 bases; junction bases not matched to a gene: 2.